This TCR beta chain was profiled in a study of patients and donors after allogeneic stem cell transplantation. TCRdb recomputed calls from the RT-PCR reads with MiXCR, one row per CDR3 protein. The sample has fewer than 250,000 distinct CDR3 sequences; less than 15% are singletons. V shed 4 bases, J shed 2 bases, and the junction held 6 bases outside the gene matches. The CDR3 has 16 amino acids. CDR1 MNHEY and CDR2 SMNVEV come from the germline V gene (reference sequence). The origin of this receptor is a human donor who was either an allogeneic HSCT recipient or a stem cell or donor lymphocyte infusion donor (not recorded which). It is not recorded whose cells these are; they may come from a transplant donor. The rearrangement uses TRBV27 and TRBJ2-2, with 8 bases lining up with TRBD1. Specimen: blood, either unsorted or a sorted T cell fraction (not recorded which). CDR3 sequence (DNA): TGTGCCAGCAGTTCATACAGGGGGTTTAACACCGGGGAGCTGTTTTTT. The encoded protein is CASSSYRGFNTGELFF.